The 7 T cell receptor beta chains in this list originate from one sample, sequenced in a study of blood T cell repertoires in COVID-19. Clones were sequenced by immunoSEQ multiplex PCR, and TCRdb holds only the in-frame ones, with some missing. The sample has some 87,000 clones, under 90% seen once. The specimen was peripheral blood. The receptors shown here come from a human donor in a cohort sampled during active COVID-19.

CDR3 nucleotide sequence: TGTGCCAGCAGTTCGGGACTGCTGAACTATGGCTACACCTTC. Protein: CASSSGLLNYGYTF. V and J are TRBV27 and TRBJ1-2; D might be TRBD1 (5 bases). Trimming took 4 bases from V and 2 from J, leaving 11 bases between them. Germline loops: CDR1 MNHEY, CDR2 SMNVEV (reference sequence). The CDR3 consists of 14 residues.

The chain couples TRBV10-2 to TRBJ2-1, with D possibly TRBD2 on 6 matching bases. Germline loops: CDR1 WSHSY, CDR2 SAAADI. The CDR3 spans 13 residues. Trimming took off 10 bases at V and 5 bases at J, with 15 bases between the two ends. The CDR3 DNA reads as TGCGCCAAGGCCCGGGAGAGAAACAATGAGCAGTTCTTC. It is translated as CAKARERNNEQFF.

A single count supports this clone. The rearrangement uses TRBV24-1 and TRBJ2-5; TRBD1 matches 9 bases. Germline assignment: CDR1 KGHDR and CDR2 SFDVKD. V was clipped by 7 bases and J by 5 bases; unmatched bases: 7. This CDR3 comprises 14 residues. DNA of the CDR3: TGTGCCACCAGAGGGACAGGGCTCATTGAGACCCAGTACTTC. It specifies CATRGTGLIETQYF.

This sequence joins TRBV5-5 and TRBJ2-7; 7 bases are a match to TRBD1. The CDR3 extends over 16 amino acids. V lost 0 bases and J lost 4; bases outside the gene matches: 10. Looked up from germline, CDR1 is SGHKS and CDR2 is YYEKEE (reference sequence). Here the CDR3 reads CASSLAGTVLPYEQYF. CDR3 coding DNA: TGTGCCAGCAGCTTGGCCGGGACAGTCCTACCTTACGAGCAGTACTTC.

V usage is TRBV5-1 and J usage is TRBJ1-5; 7 bases fit TRBD1. Trimming cost V 2 bases and J 5 bases; bases outside gene matches: 4. The CDR3 contains 14 residues. Germline V gene sequence: CDR1 SGHRS, CDR2 YFSETQ. The CDR3 DNA sequence: TGCGCCAGCAGCTTCACAGGGGCTGATCAGCCCCAGCATTTT. Its translation: CASSFTGADQPQHF.

The chain links TRBV9 to TRBJ1-5; 7 bases agree with TRBD1. From germline, CDR1 is SGDLS and CDR2 YYNGEE. The J segment lost 4 bases and the V segment lost 4 bases, leaving 8 bases of the junction unmatched. CDR3 length: 15 amino acids. CDR3 loop: CASSPKGQLNQPQHF. The DNA for the CDR3 is TGTGCCAGCAGCCCCAAGGGACAGCTTAATCAGCCCCAGCATTTT.

This chain connects TRBV3-1 (or the pseudogene TRBV3-2) to TRBJ2-1, with TRBD2 as a possible D gene (5 bases). Germline V gene sequence: CDR1 LGHDT, CDR2 YNNKEL (reference sequence). The CDR3 has 16 residues. Trimming cost V 4 bases and J 0 bases, with 13 bases left between them. CDR3 region: CASSRSVGGSYNEQFF. CDR3 DNA sequence: TGTGCCAGCAGCCGTAGCGTAGGAGGCTCCTACAATGAGCAGTTCTTC.